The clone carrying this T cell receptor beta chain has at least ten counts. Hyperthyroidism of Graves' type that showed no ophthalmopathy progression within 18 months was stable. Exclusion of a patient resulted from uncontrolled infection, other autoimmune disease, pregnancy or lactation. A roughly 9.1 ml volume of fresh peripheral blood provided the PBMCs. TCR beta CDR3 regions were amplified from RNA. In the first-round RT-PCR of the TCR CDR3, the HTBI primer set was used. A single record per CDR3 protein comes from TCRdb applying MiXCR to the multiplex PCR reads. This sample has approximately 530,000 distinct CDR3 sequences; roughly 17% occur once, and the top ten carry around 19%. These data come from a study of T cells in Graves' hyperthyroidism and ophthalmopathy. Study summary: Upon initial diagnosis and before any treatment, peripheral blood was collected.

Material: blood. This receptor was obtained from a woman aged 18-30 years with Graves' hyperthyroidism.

The CDR3 DNA reads as TGTGCCTGGAGTGTACGGTTGGGCAATCAGCCCCAGCATTTT. This codes for CAWSVRLGNQPQHF. J is TRBJ1-5 and V is TRBV30; no firm D call. CDR1 is GTSNPN and CDR2 is SVGIG in the germline V gene (reference sequence). V lost 0 bases to trimming and J lost 2 bases, with 8 bases between them. The CDR3 has 14 amino acids.